This TCR beta chain was identified during a study of shared clonotypes between healthy human individuals. As for the study in general: CD4 naive cells filled three plates per donor, CD4 memory three, CD8 naive two and CD8 memory one.

V shed 6 bases and J shed 6 bases, with 8 bases lying between them. The CDR3 has 12 residues. Per the germline V gene, CDR1 is SGHAT and CDR2 is FQNNGV. TCRdb's table, derived via immunoSEQ multiplex PCR, lists solely in-frame clones and lacks some. The sample lists some 2.1 million clones; 95% were seen once. Memory CD4+ cells were the fraction left after CD45RA+ naive selection. The gene calls are TRBV11-2 and TRBJ2-2; D call uncertain. This sequence originates from a man between 18 and 35 years old in good health. Sequencing was performed on naive CD4+ T cells sorted from blood. Subset defined: CD45RA+ positively selected. CDR3 protein: CASRKRPGELFF. CDR3 in DNA: TGTGCCAGCAGGAAACGTCCCGGGGAGCTGTTTTTT.